Below are 25 T cell receptor beta chains sequenced from a single sample in a study of T cells after yellow fever vaccination. TCRdb processed the 5' RACE reads anew with MiXCR; each CDR3 protein has one entry. In the table there are a few hundred thousand distinct CDR3 sequences, around a tenth of which are singletons. Material: PBMCs, obtained on the day of the first yellow fever vaccination. These receptors all stem from a man aged 18-30 years who received the YFV17D yellow fever vaccine.

J is TRBJ2-7 and V is TRBV28; no clear D gene. Trimming took off 2 bases at V and 2 bases at J, with 10 bases between the two ends. This CDR3 is built from 14 residues. CDR1 and CDR2 from the germline V gene are MDHEN and SYDVKM. The CDR3 spells CASSLGWAPYEQYV. The CDR3 DNA sequence: TGTGCCAGCAGTTTAGGCTGGGCCCCCTACGAGCAGTACGTC.

The V gene is TRBV5-4, the J gene TRBJ2-1; D is possibly TRBD1 (6 bases). The CDR3 runs to 12 residues. V was cut by 4 bases and J by 6 bases, with 8 bases left in between. Germline CDR1 reads SGHNT; CDR2 reads YYREEE (reference sequence). The CDR3 sequence is CASSRTANEQFF. The CDR3 DNA follows: TGTGCCAGCAGCCGGACAGCCAATGAGCAGTTCTTC. Looking up the rest from reference TRBV5-4 and TRBJ2-1 gives the full variable domain: ETGVTQSPTHLIKTRGQQVTLRCSSQSGHNTVSWYQQALGQGPQFIFQYYREEENGRGNFPPRFSGLQFPNYSSELNVNALELDDSALYLCASSRTANEQFFGPGTRLTVL.

The table lists this clonotype with a few counts. The gene calls are TRBV7-9 and TRBJ2-1; D possibly corresponds to TRBD2 (5 bases). The germline CDR1 and CDR2 sequences are SEHNR and FQNEAQ (reference sequence). V was cut by 1 base and J by 8 bases, with 15 bases left in between. The CDR3 runs 15 residues. Here the CDR3 reads CASSLVRLAGDEQFF. CDR3 in DNA: TGTGCCAGCAGCTTAGTCAGGCTAGCAGGCGATGAGCAGTTCTTC.

The chain employs TRBV29-1 and TRBJ2-7; no reliable D call. V gave up 3 bases and J gave up 2 bases, with 11 bases separating them. From germline, CDR1 is SQVTM and CDR2 ANQGSEA. This CDR3 contains 13 residues. This CDR3 is CSVEKGPPYEQYF. CDR3 in DNA: TGCAGCGTTGAGAAGGGCCCCCCCTACGAGCAGTACTTC.

The gene calls are TRBV12-3 or TRBV12-4 and TRBJ1-6; 8 bases match TRBD1. J lost 5 bases, V lost 5 bases, and 5 bases had no gene match. CDR3 length: 15 residues. CDR3 in amino acids: CASSRTGLDNSPLHF. For the CDR3, the DNA is TGTGCCAGCAGTCGGACAGGGCTCGATAATTCACCCCTCCACTTT.

The chain carries TRBV7-2 and TRBJ1-6, with D unresolved. The ends were cut back, 1 base at V and 9 bases at J, with 4 bases in the middle. Germline-derived CDR1 and CDR2 are SGHTA and FQGNSA. The CDR3 extends over 12 amino acids. The CDR3 loop is CASSLEASPLHF. CDR3 coding DNA: TGTGCCAGCAGCTTAGAGGCTTCACCCCTCCACTTT.

The CDR3, as DNA: TGTGCCAGCAGCTACCAGGCAGGGGACAGCTATGGCTACACCTTC. Its protein product is CASSYQAGDSYGYTF. The V and J genes are TRBV7-2 and TRBJ1-2; 7 positions match TRBD1. The CDR3 covers 15 residues. J lost 4 bases, V lost 4 bases, and 9 bases had no gene match. The V gene's germline CDR1 is SGHTA and CDR2 FQGNSA. Together with reference TRBV7-2 and TRBJ1-2, the CDR3 gives the full variable domain: GAGVSQSPSNKVTEKGKDVELRCDPISGHTALYWYRQSLGQGLEFLIYFQGNSAPDKSGLPSDRFSAERTGGSVSTLTIQRTQQEDSAVYLCASSYQAGDSYGYTFGSGTRLTVV.

This clonotype was seen more than once but under ten times. V is TRBV7-9 and J is TRBJ2-2; D call uncertain. The V end lost 8 bases, the J end lost 0 bases, and 10 bases lay between the germline ends. This CDR3 comprises 14 residues. Germline assignment: CDR1 SEHNR and CDR2 FQNEAQ (reference sequence). DNA of the CDR3: TGTGCCAGCGTAGGAACGGCGAACACCGGGGAGCTGTTTTTT. This gives the protein CASVGTANTGELFF.

There are a few counts of this clonotype. The chain uses TRBV12-3 or TRBV12-4 and TRBJ2-7, with D perhaps TRBD2 (6 bases). CDR3 size: 16 residues. V lost 2 bases and J lost 1, with 15 bases in between. CDR3 coding DNA: TGTGCCAGCAGTTTATTTGGGCGGGACCAATCCTACGAGCAGTACTTC. As protein: CASSLFGRDQSYEQYF.

This clonotype has just a few counts. The rearrangement uses TRBV10-2 and TRBJ2-1, with unresolved D. Trimming pared 6 bases from V and 2 bases from J, leaving 14 bases between. The CDR3 length is 15 residues. Germline V gene lookup returns CDR1 WSHSY and CDR2 SAAADI. CDR3 in DNA: TGCGCCAGCAGCGATCCGGGTTTCACCTACAATGAGCAGTTCTTC. It is translated as CASSDPGFTYNEQFF.

This clonotype showed up many times. The chain is built from TRBV5-1 and TRBJ2-3; 10 nucleotides match TRBD2. The CDR3 has 15 amino acids. V lost 4 bases to trimming and J lost 4 bases; unmatched junction nucleotides: 6. CDR1 is SGHRS, CDR2 YFSETQ, per germline. The CDR3, as DNA: TGCGCCAGCAGCGTCTCAGCGGGGGGGGCAGATACGCAGTATTTT. Protein sequence: CASSVSAGGADTQYF.

At least ten counts were recorded for this clonotype. The V call is TRBV20-1, the J call TRBJ2-5, with unresolved D. Germline loops: CDR1 DFQATT, CDR2 SNEGSKA (reference sequence). This CDR3 contains 14 residues. Trimming cost V 1 base and J 6 bases, with 15 bases left between them. In nucleotides, the CDR3 is TGCAGTGCTAGAGTCCCCGACTCCGCGCAGACCCAGTACTTC. Amino acid sequence: CSARVPDSAQTQYF.

In its sample, this clonotype was seen a few times. This sequence joins TRBV12-3 or TRBV12-4 and TRBJ2-4, with 10 nucleotides matching TRBD2. This CDR3 has 15 amino acids. V lost 5 bases and J lost 6; bases outside the gene matches: 7. Here the CDR3 DNA reads TGTGCCAGCAGTCCCCAGAGCGGGGGGGGAAACATTCAGTACTTC. It specifies CASSPQSGGGNIQYF.

This clonotype showed up just a few times. The gene calls are TRBV4-2 and TRBJ2-3; TRBD2 aligns across 10 bases. The CDR3 sequence is 16 residues long. Germline loops: CDR1 LGHNA, CDR2 YNFKEQ. Trimming removed 2 bases from V and 3 bases from J; junction bases left unmatched: 5. Here the CDR3 reads CASSQRSGGATDTQYF. DNA of the CDR3: TGTGCCAGCAGCCAACGGAGCGGGGGGGCTACAGATACGCAGTATTTT.

This clonotype was counted only a few times. Here the CDR3 reads CASSQDLGTNTEAFF. The CDR3 nucleotides are TGTGCCAGCAGCCAAGATCTAGGGACCAACACTGAAGCTTTCTTT. The gene calls are TRBV4-2 and TRBJ1-1, with D possibly TRBD1 on 5 matching bases. Trimming took 0 bases from V and 2 from J, leaving 10 bases between them. Germline V gene lookup returns CDR1 LGHNA and CDR2 YNFKEQ. The CDR3 spans 15 residues.

This clonotype has just a few counts. The rearrangement uses TRBV15 and TRBJ2-3; TRBD2 aligns across 7 bases. The CDR3 covers 14 residues. J gave up 8 bases and V 6 bases, and 11 bases lay outside the gene matches. Per germline, CDR1 LNHNV and CDR2 YYDKDF (reference sequence). Written as DNA, the CDR3 is TGTGCCACCAGACCCGGGGGGTCATCCAGTACGCAGTATTTT. Translation: CATRPGGSSSTQYF.

In regard to this clonotype: One end of the junction varies from germline; a read error may be responsible. The chain recombines TRBV5-1 with TRBJ1-4; D gene ambiguous. The CDR3 is made up of 15 amino acids. CDR1 is SGHRS, CDR2 YFSETQ, per germline. Here the CDR3 DNA reads TGCGCCAGCAGCTTGTACGGGCTGGCTAATGAAAAACTGATTTTT. It yields the protein CASSLYGLANEKLIF.

This clonotype was counted only a few times. The chain links TRBV5-6 to TRBJ2-7; 8 bases agree with TRBD1. The V and J ends lost 4 bases and 2 bases, in that order; junction bases with no gene match: 5. This CDR3 is built from 14 residues. CDR1 and CDR2 (germline): SGHDT, YYEEEE. The CDR3 bases are TGTGCCAGCAGCCTGGGACAGGCCCCCTACGAGCAGTACGTC. Translating gives CASSLGQAPYEQYV.

This clonotype occurred many times. This rearrangement joins TRBV4-3 to TRBJ2-1, with D tentatively TRBD2 (5 bases). Trimming shortened V by 0 bases and J by 5 bases, and 8 bases separated the two germline ends. This CDR3 has 14 amino acids. Germline CDR1 reads LGHNA; CDR2 reads YSLEER. For the CDR3, the DNA is TGCGCCAGCAGCCAAGATATCGGGGACAATGAGCAGTTCTTC. Its protein is CASSQDIGDNEQFF.

DNA for the CDR3: TGTGCCAGCAGTTCCCTCGCCGGGACAGGGTGGACCGGGGAGCTGTTTTTT. Its protein product is CASSSLAGTGWTGELFF. V is TRBV12-3 or TRBV12-4 and J is TRBJ2-2; 9 bases map to TRBD1. The CDR3 totals 17 residues. V lost 4 bases to trimming and J lost 5 bases; unmatched junction nucleotides: 11.

This clonotype was seen more than once but under ten times. The chain recombines TRBV6-2 or TRBV6-3 with TRBJ2-2; possibly TRBD1 for D (6 bases). Germline V gene sequence: CDR1 MNHEY, CDR2 SVGEGT. This CDR3 contains 14 residues. The ends were cut back, 2 bases at V and 7 bases at J, with 11 bases in the middle. CDR3 region: CASSYMSGDGELFF. The CDR3 nucleotides read TGTGCCAGCAGTTACATGTCAGGGGACGGGGAGCTGTTTTTT.

This clonotype was counted at least ten times. V gene TRBV29-1 combines with J gene TRBJ2-3, with D perhaps TRBD1 or TRBD2 (6 bases each). Germline V CDR1 and CDR2: SQVTM, ANQGSEA. The CDR3 runs 13 residues. In nucleotides, the CDR3 is TGCACCGCGGCGGGGACAAGTAGAGATACGCAGTATTTT. It specifies CTAAGTSRDTQYF.

V gene TRBV5-6 combines with J gene TRBJ2-7; D is unresolved. This CDR3 has 15 residues. Germline V gives CDR1 SGHDT, CDR2 YYEEEE. V was trimmed by 4 bases and J by 2 bases, leaving 16 bases between them. The CDR3, as DNA: TGTGCCAGCAGCCTGGCGGTGGAGCTACCCTACGAGCAGTACTTC. Protein: CASSLAVELPYEQYF. Complete variable domain (other parts from reference TRBV5-6 and TRBJ2-7): DAGVTQSPTHLIKTRGQQVTLRCSPKSGHDTVSWYQQALGQGPQFIFQYYEEEERQRGNFPDRFSGHQFPNYSSELNVNALLLGDSALYLCASSLAVELPYEQYFGPGTRLTVT.

The rearrangement joins TRBV6-1 to TRBJ1-4; 9 nucleotides match TRBD1. This CDR3 is built from 15 residues. The V segment lost 7 bases and the J segment 8 bases; nucleotides outside the gene matches: 11. The V gene's germline CDR1 is MNHNS and CDR2 SASEGT. The CDR3 is CASKGRGQGNEKLFF. The CDR3 DNA sequence: TGTGCCAGCAAAGGTCGCGGACAGGGGAACGAAAAACTGTTTTTT.

This chain uses TRBV29-1 with TRBJ2-3; D may be TRBD1 (6 bases). Germline assignment: CDR1 SQVTM and CDR2 ANQGSEA. This CDR3 is 15 amino acids long. The V end lost 8 bases, the J end lost 0 bases, and 18 bases lay between the germline ends. CDR3 in amino acids: CSTCRDTSSTDTQYF. In DNA, the CDR3 is TGCAGCACCTGCCGGGACACCTCTAGCACAGATACGCAGTATTTT.